This T cell receptor beta chain was observed in a study of beta chain features in type 1 diabetes (dated by TCRdb to between 2018 and 2020). In terms of the full investigation: Patients and healthy donors did not differ in mean age, gender distribution, total cell number or subset yield. A total of over 90,000,000 sorted cells were examined across all samples, and a strong correlation was observed between cell number per subset and RNA yield. In the study, recently diagnosed type 1 diabetes patients and matched healthy donors were compared on the TCRB repertoires of their sorted circulating CD4+ T cell subsets. Naive and central memory subsets were obtained from all 30 or so donors, but regulatory and stem cell-like memory subsets were isolated from only 8 patients and roughly 8 healthy donors. Beyond this particular receptor, the publication reports: In all four CD4+ subsets, TCRB CDR3 length was moderately but significantly shorter in type 1 diabetes patients. Fewer insertions and more nucleotide deletions at VDJ recombination sites were observed in patients with type 1 diabetes, implying thymic rearrangement abnormalities. PCR might favor shorter templates, but patient and control samples were amplified and corrected together, so any skew would affect both groups equally. Because cDNA was sequenced instead of genomic DNA, highly expressing activated cells could be over-represented, though the groups showed no difference in activation or CD3 levels. Because small numbers of individuals were included in the HLA sub-analyses, any influence of HLA type on TCRB rearrangement was left unresolved. Naive, central memory and regulatory TCRB repertoires appeared to be more similar among patients than among healthy donors.

Each donor gave one peripheral blood draw, averaging approximately 0.12 L, which was collected into heparinised tubes. Naive, central memory, regulatory and stem cell-like memory CD4+ T cells were sorted on a BD FACSAria II using a panel including CD45RO, CCR7, CD25, CD127, CD95 and CD27. Every sorted population had a purity above 95%. Right away, PBMCs were isolated by Lymphoprep density gradient centrifugation and were stained directly, with no culture step. Samples were stained and sorted in pairs, with one healthy donor and one patient per experiment, so that batch effects were minimized. The germline V gene provides CDR1 SGHDN and CDR2 FVKESK. V is shortened by 2 bases, J by 7 bases, and the region joining them spans 17 bases. The CDR3 goes from the cysteine to the phenylalanine over 16 residues. The sequence is cut down to CDR3 DNA, 48 bases in frame from base 1. Concerning this clone: Its antigen is still unknown. Within one base of it there is no much larger clone, and no base qualities were kept.

The entire isolated RNA was reverse transcribed using the High Capacity cDNA Reverse Transcription Kit, and thus expressed TCRB transcripts were sequenced. Deep immunoSEQ sequencing was performed on naive, central memory and regulatory T cell samples, with an average of around 3.4 million total reads per sample. After sorted cells were lysed in RLT buffer, RNA was extracted with DNase-treated RNeasy Micro or Mini kits, with the choice depending on cell number. To prevent cross-contamination, every cell subset was processed on its own, while patient and healthy donor samples were processed together. The immunoSEQ multiplex PCR was used to amplify TCRB sequences from cDNA, yielding 87-bp fragments that span the CDR3 region. Amplicons were sequenced on the Illumina HiSeq platform. The published analysis was carried out like this. Synthetic template baselines were used to correct PCR bias computationally, reads within Hamming distance 2 were collapsed, and singletons that could not be merged were discarded. By aligning reads against IMGT, V, D and J genes, CDR3 length, and insertions or deletions at six rearrangement sites were assigned. Within each subset, clonotype counts were normalized to sorted cell number, after which true diversity and Gini coefficients were computed with the tcR R package. Repertoire sharing was quantified using the overlap coefficient calculated on TCRB nucleotide sequences. Out-of-frame TCRB sequences from naive cells were analyzed to stand in for the pre-selection repertoire. TCRdb stores this immuneACCESS table with in-frame sequences only. Part of the clones is absent; in the studies checked, under half of the shortfall reflects unresolved V genes, and no reason is known for the rest. The V and J calls and clone size come from that table; D and trimming were worked out from the DNA. Present in this sample are 500,000 to 650,000 clones, 12% of which were seen just once. The ten top clones hold more than 0.095% of the sample.

Here the chain combines TRBV14 and TRBJ1-4; no D gene call is confident. The TCR originated in a man aged 30-40 years with type 1 diabetes. Sequenced sample: naive CD4+ T cells from blood. The meaning of the sample's cell subset or site label: true naive CD4+ T cells. The CDR3 region: CASSQPPWVGREKLFF. In nucleotides, the sequence is TGTGCCAGCAGCCAACCCCCCTGGGTCGGTCGTGAAAAACTGTTTTTT.